What follows describes a single T cell receptor beta chain. Its antigen specificity is not known. Per-base quality was not reported, and no clone a single base away is much larger than it. The data derive from a study of T-cell reconstitution after alpha-beta-depleted transplantation in children (TCRdb year 2016). In terms of the full investigation: Using TCR repertoire profiling, the study quantitatively followed how T-cell immune reconstitution unfolded in children after TCRalphabeta/CD19-depleted allogeneic hematopoietic cell transplantation.

Receptor amplification or capture employed PCR. Sequencing used an Illumina HiSeq 2500. TCR libraries were prepared with molecular barcoding, using unique molecular identifiers to normalize TCRbeta repertoire quantification. TCRdb's own reprocessing of the public reads used fastp at Q25 and MiXCR and kept productive beta chains. Every distinct CDR3 protein forms one entry, paired with its most common genes and DNA. This sample holds hundreds of thousands of distinct CDR3 sequences; 16% were observed only once. Together, the top ten hold 1.1% of the sample. The sequences come from PBMCs from the stem cell graft donor, collected from the stem cell graft. The source of this sequence is a human donor who donated a stem cell graft to a child with acute myeloid leukemia.

The CDR3 has the sequence CASSYTGIRGETQYF. The DNA sequence is as follows: TGTGCCAGCAGTTATACCGGGATCAGAGGAGAGACCCAGTACTTC. The rearrangement joined TRBV12-3 or TRBV12-4 to TRBJ2-5, with TRBD2 perhaps the D gene, on 5 matching bases. From its cysteine to its phenylalanine, the CDR3 spans 15 amino acids. Only the CDR3 portion is preserved as DNA: 45 bases, with reading frame beginning at the first base. V lost 4 bases and J lost 4 bases; the stretch between them is 16 bases long.